One sample yielded the 19 T cell receptor beta chains listed below, sequenced in a study of blood T cell repertoires in COVID-19. This table comes from immunoSEQ multiplex PCR, and its TCRdb copy is limited to in-frame clones, with some not included. Counted here are almost 200,000 clones, approximately 86% occurring once; the ten biggest clones make up about 0.95%. Sequenced sample: peripheral blood. Every receptor here comes from a man aged 60 to 69 with COVID-19, enrolled during active disease.

CDR3 loop: CASSSGVDYEQYF. CDR3 DNA: TGTGCCAGCAGTTCAGGGGTCGACTACGAGCAGTACTTC. This chain connects TRBV2 to TRBJ2-7; D might be TRBD1 (6 bases). Germline V lookup: CDR1 SNHLY, CDR2 FYNNEI. Trimming took off 5 bases at V and 3 bases at J, with 11 bases between the two ends. The CDR3 runs to 13 residues.

The gene calls are TRBV7-9 and TRBJ1-3, with D maybe TRBD1 (6 bases). This CDR3 region has 15 residues. The V gene's germline CDR1 is SEHNR and CDR2 FQNEAQ (reference sequence). The germline V and J ends were trimmed by 5 bases and 3 bases, with 14 bases remaining between them. This CDR3 is CASSPPGVGGNTIYF. CDR3 DNA sequence: TGTGCCAGCAGCCCACCAGGGGTGGGTGGAAACACCATATATTTT.

V gene TRBV6-6 combines with J gene TRBJ2-7, with D possibly being TRBD2 (6 bases). The CDR3 spans 12 residues. Trimming pared 5 bases from V and 3 bases from J, leaving 8 bases between. Germline V gene lookup returns CDR1 MNHNY and CDR2 SVGAGI (reference sequence). CDR3 loop: CASSAGHYEQYF. The CDR3 DNA is TGTGCCAGCAGTGCGGGGCACTACGAGCAGTACTTC.

This clone has only a few counts. The chain combines TRBV12-3 or TRBV12-4 with TRBJ1-2; a weak D match, TRBD1 (6 bases). Trimming cost V 3 bases and J 8 bases, with 10 bases left between them. The CDR3 is 12 amino acids. The CDR3 sequence: CASSLGARGYTF. The CDR3 DNA follows: TGTGCCAGCAGTTTGGGGGCGCGGGGCTACACCTTC.

This clone was detected only once. The chain links TRBV7-6 to TRBJ2-7; 7 nucleotides align to TRBD1. The CDR3 length is 13 residues. Losses at the gene ends were 7 bases for V and 5 bases for J; bases not matched to a gene: 8. In germline, CDR1 is SGHVS, CDR2 FNYEAQ. CDR3 loop: CASNSGQKDEQYF. The CDR3 nucleotides are TGTGCCAGCAACTCGGGACAGAAGGACGAGCAGTACTTC.

The gene calls are TRBV6-1 and TRBJ1-3, with D uncertain. With 0 bases removed from V and 3 bases from J, the gap between germline ends came to 12 bases. This CDR3 is built from 16 residues. CDR1 and CDR2 (germline): MNHNS, SASEGT. The CDR3 DNA follows: TGTGCCAGCAGTGAAGCAAATACAGCCTATGGAAACACCATATATTTT. This codes for CASSEANTAYGNTIYF.

The chain recombines TRBV3-1 (or the pseudogene TRBV3-2) with TRBJ2-3; D remains ambiguous. Germline CDR1 is LGHDT and CDR2 is YNNKEL (reference sequence). V was trimmed by 2 bases and J by 5 bases, leaving 8 bases between them. The CDR3 loop spans 13 amino acids. CDR3 sequence (DNA): TGTGCCAGCAGCCAAAACTTGGTAGATACGCAGTATTTT. It yields the protein CASSQNLVDTQYF.

This chain links TRBV10-2 with TRBJ1-5; D is unresolved. The V gene lost 5 bases and the J gene lost 11 bases, with 19 bases spanning the gap. CDR3 length equals 14 residues. Germline CDR1 reads WSHSY; CDR2 reads SAAADI. The CDR3 sequence is CASSSPPLVRSQHF. The CDR3, as DNA: TGCGCCAGCAGTTCCCCCCCCCTCGTGAGGTCCCAGCATTTT.

CDR3: CASSNGDRVWAEAFF. CDR3 DNA: TGTGCCAGCAGTAATGGGGACAGGGTCTGGGCTGAAGCTTTCTTT. This sequence joins TRBV6-5 and TRBJ1-1; 9 nucleotides line up with TRBD1. The CDR3 has 15 residues. Germline assignment: CDR1 MNHEY and CDR2 SVGAGI. V lost 5 bases to trimming and J lost 6 bases; unmatched junction nucleotides: 10.

The chain combines TRBV7-9 with TRBJ2-7; D might be TRBD1 (6 bases). Germline V gene sequence: CDR1 SEHNR, CDR2 FQNEAQ (reference sequence). V was shortened by 2 bases and J by 6 bases, with 8 bases between the two germline ends. This CDR3 is 12 amino acids long. This chain's CDR3 is CASSLRRGEQYF. CDR3 DNA sequence: TGTGCCAGCAGCTTACGCAGGGGCGAGCAGTACTTC.

J is TRBJ1-5 and V is TRBV27; 9 positions agree with TRBD1. The CDR3 length is 16 residues. Trimming removed 5 bases from V and 9 bases from J; junction bases left unmatched: 14. Germline CDR1 is MNHEY and CDR2 is SMNVEV (reference sequence). In DNA, the CDR3 is TGTGCCAGCAGTACCCGCTGGACAGGGGCAATCAGGCCCCAGCATTTT. As protein: CASSTRWTGAIRPQHF.

Concerning this clone itself: Other nucleotide sequences in the sample specify the same CDR3. This chain connects TRBV19 to TRBJ1-1, with a possible D match to TRBD1 (5 bases). V was trimmed by 4 bases and J by 2 bases, leaving 8 bases between them. This CDR3 contains 13 residues. The germline CDR1 and CDR2 sequences are LNHDA and SQIVND (reference sequence). In DNA form, the CDR3 reads TGTGCCAGTAGTACGACAGTTAACACTGAAGCTTTCTTT. Protein: CASSTTVNTEAFF.

V is TRBV19 and J is TRBJ1-6, with D unclear. V was trimmed by 4 bases and J by 19 bases, leaving 5 bases between them. CDR3 length: 8 residues. Per germline, CDR1 LNHDA and CDR2 SQIVND (reference sequence). As DNA, the CDR3 is TGTGCCAGTAGTAAACTGCACTTT. Its translation: CASSKLHF.

The chain carries TRBV27 and TRBJ2-1; tentatively, D is TRBD2 (6 bases). Germline loops: CDR1 MNHEY, CDR2 SMNVEV (reference sequence). Trimming removed 10 bases from V and 6 bases from J, with 10 bases in between. The CDR3 has 11 amino acids. DNA of the CDR3: TGTGCCATCTTGGGGGGCAATGAGCAGTTCTTC. The encoded protein is CAILGGNEQFF.

The chain is built from TRBV29-1 and TRBJ1-2; tentatively, D is TRBD1 (5 bases). V was cut by 3 bases and J by 8 bases, with 7 bases left in between. CDR1 is SQVTM, CDR2 ANQGSEA, per germline. The CDR3 has 10 amino acids. CDR3 coding DNA: TGCAGCGTTGACAGGGAAGGCTACACCTTC. This gives the protein CSVDREGYTF.

The chain recombines TRBV5-1 with TRBJ1-6, with 12 bases matching TRBD1. From germline, CDR1 is SGHRS and CDR2 YFSETQ. The J segment lost 6 bases and the V segment lost 1 base, leaving 2 bases of the junction unmatched. CDR3 size: 16 residues. The chain's CDR3 is CASSLWGQGANSPLHF. The CDR3 DNA is TGCGCCAGCAGCTTGTGGGGACAGGGGGCTAATTCACCCCTCCACTTT.

On this clone: Other nucleotide sequences in the sample specify the same CDR3. CDR3 region: CATSRGGESGNTIYF. The DNA of the CDR3 is TGTGCCACCAGCAGGGGAGGGGAGTCTGGAAACACCATATATTTT. The J gene is TRBJ1-3, the V gene TRBV15; tentatively, D is TRBD1 (5 bases). Per germline, CDR1 LNHNV and CDR2 YYDKDF (reference sequence). The length of the CDR3 is 15 residues. Between the trimmed V and J ends, which lost 3 bases and 1 base, there was a span of 10 bases.

The chain recombines TRBV6-2 or TRBV6-3 with TRBJ1-1, with 7 bases aligning to TRBD1. Germline-derived CDR1 and CDR2 are MNHEY and SVGEGT. The trim removed 4 bases at V and 4 bases at J, leaving 9 bases unmatched. This CDR3 has 15 residues. In DNA form, the CDR3 reads TGTGCCAGCAGTTCCTCTCGAGGGGGCGGCACTGAAGCTTTCTTT. Translating gives CASSSSRGGGTEAFF.

The genes are TRBV2 and TRBJ2-1; 8 nucleotides line up with TRBD2. This CDR3 spans 13 amino acids. Trimming at V came to 8 bases and at J to 5 bases, leaving 5 bases not matched to a gene. Looked up from germline, CDR1 is SNHLY and CDR2 is FYNNEI. DNA of the CDR3: TGTGCCAGCTCCCAGCGGGAGAACAATGAGCAGTTCTTC. Translated, it gives CASSQRENNEQFF.